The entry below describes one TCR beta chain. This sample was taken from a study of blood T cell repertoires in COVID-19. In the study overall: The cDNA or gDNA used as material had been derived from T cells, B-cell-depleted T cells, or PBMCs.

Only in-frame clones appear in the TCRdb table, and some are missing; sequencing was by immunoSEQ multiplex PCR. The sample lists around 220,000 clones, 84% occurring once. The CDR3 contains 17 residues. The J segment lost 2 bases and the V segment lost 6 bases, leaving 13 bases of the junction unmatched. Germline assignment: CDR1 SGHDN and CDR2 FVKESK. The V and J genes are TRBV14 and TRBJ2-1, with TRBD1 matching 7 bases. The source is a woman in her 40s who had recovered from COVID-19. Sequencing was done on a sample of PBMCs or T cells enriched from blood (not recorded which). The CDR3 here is CASSLLSDRATYNEQFF. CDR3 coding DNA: TGTGCCAGCAGTCTTCTTTCTGACAGGGCGACCTACAATGAGCAGTTCTTC.